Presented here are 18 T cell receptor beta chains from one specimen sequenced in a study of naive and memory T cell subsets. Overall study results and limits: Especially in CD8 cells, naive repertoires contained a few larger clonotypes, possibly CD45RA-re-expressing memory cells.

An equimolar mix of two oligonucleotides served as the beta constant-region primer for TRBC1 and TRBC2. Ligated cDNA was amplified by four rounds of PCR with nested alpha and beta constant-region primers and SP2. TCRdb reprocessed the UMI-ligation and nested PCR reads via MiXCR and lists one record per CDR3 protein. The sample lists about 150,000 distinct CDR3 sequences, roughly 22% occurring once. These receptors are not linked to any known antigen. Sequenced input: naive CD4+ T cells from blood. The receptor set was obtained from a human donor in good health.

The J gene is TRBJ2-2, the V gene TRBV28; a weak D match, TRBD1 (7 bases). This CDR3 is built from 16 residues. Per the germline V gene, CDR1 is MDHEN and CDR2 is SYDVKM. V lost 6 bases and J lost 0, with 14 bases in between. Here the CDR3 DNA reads TGTGCCAGCAGGTTCAGGGGGGCAGCGAACACCGGGGAGCTGTTTTTT. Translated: CASRFRGAANTGELFF.

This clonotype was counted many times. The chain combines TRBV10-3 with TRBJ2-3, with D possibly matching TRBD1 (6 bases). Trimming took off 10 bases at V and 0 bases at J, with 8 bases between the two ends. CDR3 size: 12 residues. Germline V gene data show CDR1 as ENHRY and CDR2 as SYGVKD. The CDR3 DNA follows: TGTGCCACCGGGACAAGCACAGATACGCAGTATTTT. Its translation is CATGTSTDTQYF.

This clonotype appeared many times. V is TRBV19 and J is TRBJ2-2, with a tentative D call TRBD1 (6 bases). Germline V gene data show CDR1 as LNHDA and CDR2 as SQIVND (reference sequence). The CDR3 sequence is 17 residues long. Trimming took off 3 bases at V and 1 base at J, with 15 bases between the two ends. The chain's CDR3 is CASSMLSPGVNTGELFF. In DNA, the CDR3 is TGTGCCAGTAGTATGCTTTCCCCAGGGGTGAACACCGGGGAGCTGTTTTTT. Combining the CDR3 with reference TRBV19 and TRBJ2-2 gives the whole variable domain DGGITQSPKYLFRKEGQNVTLSCEQNLNHDAMYWYRQDPGQGLRLIYYSQIVNDFQKGDIAEGYSVSREKKESFPLTVTSAQKNPTAFYLCASSMLSPGVNTGELFFGEGSRLTVL.

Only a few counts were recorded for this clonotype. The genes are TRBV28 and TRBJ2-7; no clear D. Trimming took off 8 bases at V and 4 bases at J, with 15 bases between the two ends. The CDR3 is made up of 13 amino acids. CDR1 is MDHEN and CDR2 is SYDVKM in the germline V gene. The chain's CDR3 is CASGTGPGYEQYF. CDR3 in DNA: TGTGCCAGCGGCACGGGCCCCGGATACGAGCAGTACTTC.

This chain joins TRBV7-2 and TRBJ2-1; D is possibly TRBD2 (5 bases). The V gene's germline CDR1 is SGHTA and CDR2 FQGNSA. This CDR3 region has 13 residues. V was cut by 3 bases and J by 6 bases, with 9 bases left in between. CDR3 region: CASSFGLPNEQFF. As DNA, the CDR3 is TGTGCCAGCAGCTTCGGACTGCCCAATGAGCAGTTCTTC. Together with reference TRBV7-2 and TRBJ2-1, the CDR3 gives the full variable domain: GAGVSQSPSNKVTEKGKDVELRCDPISGHTALYWYRQSLGQGLEFLIYFQGNSAPDKSGLPSDRFSAERTGGSVSTLTIQRTQQEDSAVYLCASSFGLPNEQFFGPGTRLTVL.

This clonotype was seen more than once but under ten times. CDR3 protein: CASSVPLGEQFF. DNA of the CDR3: TGTGCCAGCAGCGTACCCTTAGGTGAGCAGTTCTTC. This sequence joins TRBV7-9 and TRBJ2-1; D unresolved. The V and J ends lost 5 bases and 9 bases respectively, with 11 bases between them. Germline assignment: CDR1 SEHNR and CDR2 FQNEAQ (reference sequence). The CDR3 runs to 12 residues.

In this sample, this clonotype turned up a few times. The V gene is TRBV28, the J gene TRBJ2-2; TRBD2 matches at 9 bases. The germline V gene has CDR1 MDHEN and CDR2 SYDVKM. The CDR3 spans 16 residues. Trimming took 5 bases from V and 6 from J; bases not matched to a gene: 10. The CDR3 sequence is CASSLPLSGSAGELFF. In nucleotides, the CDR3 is TGTGCCAGCAGTCTTCCCCTTAGCGGGAGCGCCGGGGAGCTGTTTTTT.

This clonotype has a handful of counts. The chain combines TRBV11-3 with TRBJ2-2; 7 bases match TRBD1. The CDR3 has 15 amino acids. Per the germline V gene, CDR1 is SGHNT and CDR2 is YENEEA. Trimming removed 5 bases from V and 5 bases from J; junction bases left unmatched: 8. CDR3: CASSRQGEGTGELFF. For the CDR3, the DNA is TGTGCCAGCAGCAGACAGGGCGAAGGGACCGGGGAGCTGTTTTTT.

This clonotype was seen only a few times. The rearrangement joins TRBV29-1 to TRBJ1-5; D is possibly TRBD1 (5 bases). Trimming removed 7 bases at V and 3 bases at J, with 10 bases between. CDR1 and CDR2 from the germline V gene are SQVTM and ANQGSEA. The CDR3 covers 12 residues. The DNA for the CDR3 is TGCAGCGGGGGGGATTTCAATCAGCCCCAGCATTTT. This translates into CSGGDFNQPQHF.

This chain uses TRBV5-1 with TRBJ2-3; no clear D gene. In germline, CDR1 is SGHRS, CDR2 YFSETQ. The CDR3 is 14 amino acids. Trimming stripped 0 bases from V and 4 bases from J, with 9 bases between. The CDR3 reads CASSLGPSSDTQYF. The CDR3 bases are TGCGCCAGCAGCTTGGGTCCTTCCTCAGATACGCAGTATTTT.

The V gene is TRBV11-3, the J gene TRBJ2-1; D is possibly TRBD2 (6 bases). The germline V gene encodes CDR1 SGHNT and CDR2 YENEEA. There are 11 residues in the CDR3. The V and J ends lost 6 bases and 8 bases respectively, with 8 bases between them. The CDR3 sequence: CASRSGDEQFF. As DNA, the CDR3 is TGTGCCAGCAGGTCGGGGGATGAGCAGTTCTTC.

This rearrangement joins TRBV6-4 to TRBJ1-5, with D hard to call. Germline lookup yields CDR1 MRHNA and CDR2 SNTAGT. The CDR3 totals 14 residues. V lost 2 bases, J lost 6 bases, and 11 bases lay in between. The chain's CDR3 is CASSDRFSSQPQHF. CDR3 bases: TGTGCCAGCAGTGACCGATTCTCCTCTCAGCCCCAGCATTTT.

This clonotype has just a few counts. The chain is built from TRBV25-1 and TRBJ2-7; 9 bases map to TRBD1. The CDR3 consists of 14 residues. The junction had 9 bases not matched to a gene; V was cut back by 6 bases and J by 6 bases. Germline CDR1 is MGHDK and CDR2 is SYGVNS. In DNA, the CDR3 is TGTGCCAGCAGGTTGGGGACAGGGAACTCCGAGCAGTACTTC. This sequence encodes CASRLGTGNSEQYF.

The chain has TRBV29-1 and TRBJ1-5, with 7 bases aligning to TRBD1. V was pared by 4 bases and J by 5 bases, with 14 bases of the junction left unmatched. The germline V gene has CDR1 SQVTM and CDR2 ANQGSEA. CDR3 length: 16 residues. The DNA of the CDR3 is TGCAGCGTTGGGTTCTCGCAGGGGGGTCGCGATCAGCCCCAGCATTTT. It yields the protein CSVGFSQGGRDQPQHF.

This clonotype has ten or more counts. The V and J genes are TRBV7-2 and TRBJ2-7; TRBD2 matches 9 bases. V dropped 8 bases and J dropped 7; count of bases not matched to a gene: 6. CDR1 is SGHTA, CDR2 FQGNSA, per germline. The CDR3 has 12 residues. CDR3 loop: CASSREGREQYF. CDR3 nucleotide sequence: TGTGCCAGCTCGCGGGAGGGCCGAGAGCAGTACTTC.

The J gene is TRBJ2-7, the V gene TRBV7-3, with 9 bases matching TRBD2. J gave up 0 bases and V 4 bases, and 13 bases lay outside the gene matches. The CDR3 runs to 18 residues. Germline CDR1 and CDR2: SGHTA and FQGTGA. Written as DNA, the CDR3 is TGTGCCAGCAGCTCCCACACCCGACTAGCGGAGCCCTCCTACGAGCAGTACTTC. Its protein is CASSSHTRLAEPSYEQYF.

The CDR3 DNA is TGTGCCAGCAGTTCCCACGCAATACAGGGTGATGGTTCACCCCTCCACTTT. This sequence encodes CASSSHAIQGDGSPLHF. The rearrangement joins TRBV27 to TRBJ1-6, with D possibly matching TRBD1 (6 bases). The germline V and J ends were trimmed by 4 bases and 9 bases, with 22 bases remaining between them. Per germline, CDR1 MNHEY and CDR2 SMNVEV (reference sequence). The CDR3 consists of 17 residues.

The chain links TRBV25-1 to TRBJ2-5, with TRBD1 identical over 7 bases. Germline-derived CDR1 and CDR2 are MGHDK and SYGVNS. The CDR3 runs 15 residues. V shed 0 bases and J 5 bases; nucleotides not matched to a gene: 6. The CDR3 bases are TGTGCCAGCAGTGAATACAGACAGGGTGGGGAGACCCAGTACTTC. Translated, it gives CASSEYRQGGETQYF.